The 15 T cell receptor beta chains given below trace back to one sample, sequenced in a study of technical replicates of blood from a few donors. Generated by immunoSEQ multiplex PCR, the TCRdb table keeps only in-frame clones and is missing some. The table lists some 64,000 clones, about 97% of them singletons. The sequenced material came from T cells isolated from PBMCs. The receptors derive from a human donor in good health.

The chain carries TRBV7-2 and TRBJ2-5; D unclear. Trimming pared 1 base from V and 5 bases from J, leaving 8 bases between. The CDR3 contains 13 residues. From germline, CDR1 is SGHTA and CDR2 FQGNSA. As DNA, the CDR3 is TGTGCCAGCAGCTTAGATAGTGCGGAGACCCAGTACTTC. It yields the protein CASSLDSAETQYF.

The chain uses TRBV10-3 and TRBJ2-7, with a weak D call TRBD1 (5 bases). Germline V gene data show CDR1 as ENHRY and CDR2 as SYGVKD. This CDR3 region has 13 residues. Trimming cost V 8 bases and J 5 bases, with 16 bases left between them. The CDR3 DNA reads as TGTGCCATCTGTCCCACAGGAACTAACGAGCAGTACTTC. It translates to CAICPTGTNEQYF.

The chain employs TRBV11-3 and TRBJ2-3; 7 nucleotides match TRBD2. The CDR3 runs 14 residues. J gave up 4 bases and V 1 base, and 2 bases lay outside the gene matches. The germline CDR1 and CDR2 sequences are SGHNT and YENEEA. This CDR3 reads CASSLGLAADTQYF. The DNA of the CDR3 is TGTGCCAGCAGCTTAGGTCTAGCGGCAGATACGCAGTATTTT.

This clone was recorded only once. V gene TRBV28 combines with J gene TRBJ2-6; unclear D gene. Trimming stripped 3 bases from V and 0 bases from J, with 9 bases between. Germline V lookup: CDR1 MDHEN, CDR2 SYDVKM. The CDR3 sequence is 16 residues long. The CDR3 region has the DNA TGTGCCAGCAGTTTGAGGCCTGTCTCTGGGGCCAACGTCCTGACTTTC. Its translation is CASSLRPVSGANVLTF.

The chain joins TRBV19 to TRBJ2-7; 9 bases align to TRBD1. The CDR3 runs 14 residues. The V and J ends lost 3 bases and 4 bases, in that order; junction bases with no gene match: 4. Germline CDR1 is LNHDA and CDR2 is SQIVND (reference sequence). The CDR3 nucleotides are TGTGCCAGTAGTATTGGGACAGGGCTATACGAGCAGTACTTC. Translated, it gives CASSIGTGLYEQYF.

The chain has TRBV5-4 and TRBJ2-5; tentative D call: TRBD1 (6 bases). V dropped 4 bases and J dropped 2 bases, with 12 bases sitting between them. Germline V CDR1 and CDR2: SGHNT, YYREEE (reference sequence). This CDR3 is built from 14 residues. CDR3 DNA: TGTGCCAGCAGCCACCGGGACACACAAGAGACCCAGTACTTC. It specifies CASSHRDTQETQYF.

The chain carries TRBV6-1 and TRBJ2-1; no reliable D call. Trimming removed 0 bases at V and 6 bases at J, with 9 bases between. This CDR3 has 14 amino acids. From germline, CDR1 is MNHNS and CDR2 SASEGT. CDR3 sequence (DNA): TGTGCCAGCAGTGAAGCTTCGGTCCTCAATGAGCAGTTCTTC. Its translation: CASSEASVLNEQFF.

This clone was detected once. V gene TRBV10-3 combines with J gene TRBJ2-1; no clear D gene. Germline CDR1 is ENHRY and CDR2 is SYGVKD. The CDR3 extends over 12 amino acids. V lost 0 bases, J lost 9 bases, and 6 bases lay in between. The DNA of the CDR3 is TGTGCCATCAGTGAGTCCGGGTCTGAGCAGTTCTTC. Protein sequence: CAISESGSEQFF.

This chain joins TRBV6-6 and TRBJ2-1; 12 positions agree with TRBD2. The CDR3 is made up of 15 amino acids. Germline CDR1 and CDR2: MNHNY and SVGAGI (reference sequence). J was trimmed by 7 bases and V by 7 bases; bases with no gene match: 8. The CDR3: CASKASGRAQNEQFF. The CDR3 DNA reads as TGTGCCAGCAAGGCTAGCGGGAGGGCACAAAATGAGCAGTTCTTC.

The DNA of the CDR3 is TGTGCCAGCGGTGGTTCTGGGACACGAACTGGAAACACCATATATTTT. It yields the protein CASGGSGTRTGNTIYF. J is TRBJ1-3 and V is TRBV6-1, with D perhaps matching TRBD1 (6 bases). Trimming removed 8 bases from V and 2 bases from J, with 19 bases in between. The germline V gene encodes CDR1 MNHNS and CDR2 SASEGT. The CDR3 consists of 16 residues.

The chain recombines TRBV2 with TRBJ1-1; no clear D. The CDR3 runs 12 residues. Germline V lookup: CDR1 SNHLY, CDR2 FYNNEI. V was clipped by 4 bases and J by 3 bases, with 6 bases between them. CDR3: CASSGDYTEAFF. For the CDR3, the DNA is TGTGCCAGCAGTGGAGATTACACTGAAGCTTTCTTT. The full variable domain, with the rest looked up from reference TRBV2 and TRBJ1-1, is EPEVTQTPSHQVTQMGQEVILRCVPISNHLYFYWYRQILGQKVEFLVSFYNNEISEKSEIFDDQFSVERPDGSNFTLKIRSTKLEDSAMYFCASSGDYTEAFFGQGTRLTVV.

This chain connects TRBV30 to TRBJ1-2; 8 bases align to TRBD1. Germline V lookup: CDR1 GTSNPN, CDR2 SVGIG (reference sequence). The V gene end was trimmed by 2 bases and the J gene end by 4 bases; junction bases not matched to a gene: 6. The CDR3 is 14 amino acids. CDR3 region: CAWSSLTGAYGYTF. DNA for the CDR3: TGTGCCTGGAGTTCCCTGACAGGGGCCTATGGCTACACCTTC. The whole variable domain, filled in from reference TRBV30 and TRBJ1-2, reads SQTIHQWPATLVQPVGSPLSLECTVEGTSNPNLYWYRQAAGRGLQLLFYSVGIGQISSEVPQNLSASRPQDRQFILSSKKLLLSDSGFYLCAWSSLTGAYGYTFGSGTRLTVV.

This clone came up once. The chain's CDR3 is CASSQGLLGEQYF. For the CDR3, the DNA is TGCGCCAGCAGCCAAGGACTACTCGGCGAGCAGTACTTC. The chain has TRBV4-1 and TRBJ2-7; D is possibly TRBD2 (5 bases). V was cut by 1 base and J by 6 bases, with 10 bases left in between. The CDR3 is 13 residues long. Germline CDR1 and CDR2: MGHRA and YSYEKL.

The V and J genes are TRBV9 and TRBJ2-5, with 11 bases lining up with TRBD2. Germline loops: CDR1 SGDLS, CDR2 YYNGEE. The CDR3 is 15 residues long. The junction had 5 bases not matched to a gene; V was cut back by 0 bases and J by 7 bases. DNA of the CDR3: TGTGCCAGCAGCGTAGCTACGGGACTAGCGGCGACCCAGTACTTC. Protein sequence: CASSVATGLAATQYF.

DNA of the CDR3: TGCAGCTCCCGGGACAGTAATTTGGAGACCCAGTACTTC. Protein product: CSSRDSNLETQYF. The chain is built from TRBV29-1 and TRBJ2-5; 7 bases map to TRBD1. The CDR3 is 13 amino acids. Trimming took 8 bases from V and 5 from J; bases not matched to a gene: 11. From germline, CDR1 is SQVTM and CDR2 ANQGSEA. Full variable domain (remainder filled in from reference TRBV29-1 and TRBJ2-5): SAVISQKPSRDICQRGTSLTIQCQVDSQVTMMFWYRQQPGQSLTLIATANQGSEATYESGFVIDKFPISRPNLTFSTLTVSNMSPEDSSIYLCSSRDSNLETQYFGPGTRLLVL.